Shown below are 17 T cell receptor beta chains from a single sample sequenced in a study of vaccination effects on CD4 cells after COVID-19. Isolating CD4+ T cells followed less than 12 days of culture. Participants got two doses of BNT162b2 or mRNA-1273 vaccine. Their recognized antigens are unknown. TCRdb keeps only in-frame clones here, not all; method: immunoSEQ multiplex PCR. The data hold tens of thousands of clones, with 74% observed a single time. The sequencing here drew on CD4+ T cells from PBMCs cultured without peptide, taken after COVID-19 vaccination. These receptors were obtained from a human donor who received a COVID-19 vaccine.

The genes are TRBV7-2 and TRBJ1-5, with D hard to call. The CDR3 is 13 amino acids. Germline-derived CDR1 and CDR2 are SGHTA and FQGNSA. The V end lost 6 bases, the J end lost 0 bases, and 6 bases lay between the germline ends. CDR3 bases: TGTGCCAGCAGTCTTCATAGCAATCAGCCCCAGCATTTT. Translation: CASSLHSNQPQHF. The complete variable domain, with remaining parts taken from reference TRBV7-2 and TRBJ1-5, reads GAGVSQSPSNKVTEKGKDVELRCDPISGHTALYWYRQSLGQGLEFLIYFQGNSAPDKSGLPSDRFSAERTGGSVSTLTIQRTQQEDSAVYLCASSLHSNQPQHFGDGTRLSIL.

The gene calls are TRBV24-1 and TRBJ2-1; either TRBD1 or TRBD2 may fit D (6 bases each). Trimming pared 5 bases from V and 4 bases from J, leaving 14 bases between. The CDR3 has 15 residues. In germline, CDR1 is KGHDR, CDR2 SFDVKD. In DNA form, the CDR3 reads TGTGCCACCAGTGGCTTGAGGGGGGATTACAATGAGCAGTTCTTC. Translating gives CATSGLRGDYNEQFF.

This clone has a handful of counts. The chain couples TRBV3-1 (or the pseudogene TRBV3-2) to TRBJ2-2, with no clear D. The germline V gene has CDR1 LGHDT and CDR2 YNNKEL (reference sequence). This CDR3 is built from 15 residues. The V and J ends lost 2 bases and 1 base respectively, with 8 bases between them. CDR3 nucleotide sequence: TGTGCCAGCAGCCAAAGGGCTCTGAACACCGGGGAGCTGTTTTTT. It yields the protein CASSQRALNTGELFF.

The J gene is TRBJ1-4, the V gene TRBV5-8, with TRBD1 identical over 7 bases. The germline V gene encodes CDR1 SGHTS and CDR2 YDEGEE. There are 15 residues in the CDR3. V lost 4 bases and J lost 7; bases outside the gene matches: 10. The CDR3 bases are TGTGCCAGCAGCCAGGTTGACAGGGCGAGTGAAAAACTGTTTTTT. Translated, it gives CASSQVDRASEKLFF. Using reference TRBV5-8 and TRBJ1-4 for the parts outside the CDR3, the full variable domain is EAGVTQSPTHLIKTRGQQATLRCSPISGHTSVYWYQQALGLGLQFLLWYDEGEERNRGNFPPRFSGRQFPNYSSELNVNALELEDSALYLCASSQVDRASEKLFFGSGTQLSVL.

This clone has more than one count but fewer than ten. The genes are TRBV3-1 (or the pseudogene TRBV3-2) and TRBJ1-5; D perhaps matches TRBD1 (5 bases). The V end lost 3 bases, the J end lost 2 bases, and 17 bases lay between the germline ends. The germline CDR1 and CDR2 sequences are LGHDT and YNNKEL (reference sequence). CDR3 size: 17 residues. CDR3 DNA: TGTGCCAGCAGCCAGGAATTACGGGTAGGGGGCAATCAGCCCCAGCATTTT. It is translated as CASSQELRVGGNQPQHF.

The genes are TRBV9 and TRBJ1-2; the D gene is possibly TRBD1 (6 bases). This CDR3 has 16 residues. Trimming left V 0 bases short and J 0 bases short, with 12 bases between. Germline-derived CDR1 and CDR2 are SGDLS and YYNGEE. The CDR3 DNA is TGTGCCAGCAGCGTAGGACAGGAAAGGGCTAACTATGGCTACACCTTC. Translation gives CASSVGQERANYGYTF.

This chain uses TRBV10-3 with TRBJ1-1, with D perhaps TRBD1 (6 bases). The CDR3 has 14 residues. V lost 7 bases and J lost 0, with 12 bases in between. Germline V gene lookup returns CDR1 ENHRY and CDR2 SYGVKD. CDR3 in DNA: TGTGCCATCACTCGGACAGAGTTGAACACTGAAGCTTTCTTT. The encoded protein is CAITRTELNTEAFF.

This chain links TRBV5-6 with TRBJ2-7; 8 nucleotides agree with TRBD1. The V and J ends lost 4 bases and 6 bases, in that order; junction bases with no gene match: 3. There are 12 residues in the CDR3. Germline V gene lookup returns CDR1 SGHDT and CDR2 YYEEEE. The CDR3 reads CASSRDRGEQYF. The CDR3, as DNA: TGTGCCAGCAGCAGAGACAGGGGCGAGCAGTACTTC.

The CDR3 DNA follows: TGTGCCTGGAGTGCCGAGATCCGTGGCTACACCTTC. Its protein is CAWSAEIRGYTF. V gene TRBV30 combines with J gene TRBJ1-2; no definite D call. This CDR3 contains 12 residues. Trimming shortened V by 1 base and J by 7 bases, and 10 bases separated the two germline ends. Germline CDR1 GTSNPN, CDR2 SVGIG (reference sequence).

This clone was picked up a small number of times. This rearrangement joins TRBV19 to TRBJ1-2; 9 nucleotides align to TRBD1. Germline CDR1 is LNHDA and CDR2 is SQIVND (reference sequence). The CDR3 spans 13 residues. Germline trimming cut 9 bases from V and 6 bases from J; bases unmatched to any gene: 8. CDR3 nucleotide sequence: TGTGCCAGCCGAAGACAGGGGGAAAATGGCTACACCTTC. Its protein product is CASRRQGENGYTF.

The chain combines TRBV5-1 with TRBJ2-7; 9 bases agree with TRBD1. The ends lost 3 bases at V and 5 bases at J; junction bases unmatched: 9. Germline CDR1 is SGHRS and CDR2 is YFSETQ. This CDR3 has 15 amino acids. CDR3 nucleotides: TGCGCCAGCAGCTGGGGGGACAGGGACGGTAACGAGCAGTACTTC. Translating it yields CASSWGDRDGNEQYF.

The rearrangement links TRBV20-1 to TRBJ2-1, with 7 bases lining up with TRBD1. With 3 bases clipped from V and 9 bases from J, the junction kept 11 bases outside the gene matches. Per germline, CDR1 DFQATT and CDR2 SNEGSKA (reference sequence). CDR3 size: 14 residues. The CDR3 loop is CSASPGTARVEQFF. In DNA, the CDR3 is TGCAGTGCTAGTCCCGGGACAGCACGGGTTGAGCAGTTCTTC.

There are a few counts of this clone. The chain joins TRBV7-2 to TRBJ1-5, with 12 bases matching TRBD1. Per the germline V gene, CDR1 is SGHTA and CDR2 is FQGNSA. The CDR3 spans 14 residues. V was pared by 5 bases and J by 7 bases, with 3 bases of the junction left unmatched. The CDR3 nucleotides read TGTGCCAGCAGCCAGGGACAGGGGGCACAGCCCCAGCATTTT. This codes for CASSQGQGAQPQHF.

This clone was detected only a few times. The V and J genes are TRBV9 and TRBJ2-2; the match to TRBD2 covers 7 bases. Germline trimming cut 2 bases from V and 6 bases from J; bases unmatched to any gene: 7. Germline V gives CDR1 SGDLS, CDR2 YYNGEE. CDR3 length: 15 amino acids. This chain's CDR3 is CASSVQAGSSGELFF. CDR3 in DNA: TGTGCCAGCAGCGTTCAAGCGGGGTCGTCCGGGGAGCTGTTTTTT.

V gene TRBV5-8 combines with J gene TRBJ1-3, with D hard to call. Germline CDR1 SGHTS, CDR2 YDEGEE. The CDR3 sequence is 16 residues long. With 0 bases removed from V and 0 bases from J, the gap between germline ends came to 10 bases. The CDR3, as DNA: TGTGCCAGCAGCTTGGCCACTGTTAGCTCTGGAAACACCATATATTTT. Translating gives CASSLATVSSGNTIYF.

CDR3 protein: CASSEYGPANTGELFF. The CDR3 nucleotides are TGTGCCAGCAGTGAATATGGGCCCGCGAACACCGGGGAGCTGTTTTTT. The chain uses TRBV25-1 and TRBJ2-2; D gene uncertain. The CDR3 sequence is 16 residues long. Germline V gene lookup returns CDR1 MGHDK and CDR2 SYGVNS. The V and J ends lost 0 bases and 0 bases respectively, with 8 bases between them. The full variable domain, with the rest looked up from reference TRBV25-1 and TRBJ2-2, is EADIYQTPRYLVIGTGKKITLECSQTMGHDKMYWYQQDPGMELHLIHYSYGVNSTEKGDLSSESTVSRIRTEHFPLTLESARPSHTSQYLCASSEYGPANTGELFFGEGSRLTVL.

This clone was picked up a small number of times. This chain connects TRBV7-9 to TRBJ1-5, with a weak D call TRBD1 (6 bases). Trimming shortened V by 0 bases and J by 4 bases, and 16 bases separated the two germline ends. Germline V gene lookup returns CDR1 SEHNR and CDR2 FQNEAQ (reference sequence). This CDR3 has 17 amino acids. CDR3 protein: CASSLAWGTSQNQPQHF. The DNA of the CDR3 is TGTGCCAGCAGCTTAGCGTGGGGGACATCCCAAAATCAGCCCCAGCATTTT.